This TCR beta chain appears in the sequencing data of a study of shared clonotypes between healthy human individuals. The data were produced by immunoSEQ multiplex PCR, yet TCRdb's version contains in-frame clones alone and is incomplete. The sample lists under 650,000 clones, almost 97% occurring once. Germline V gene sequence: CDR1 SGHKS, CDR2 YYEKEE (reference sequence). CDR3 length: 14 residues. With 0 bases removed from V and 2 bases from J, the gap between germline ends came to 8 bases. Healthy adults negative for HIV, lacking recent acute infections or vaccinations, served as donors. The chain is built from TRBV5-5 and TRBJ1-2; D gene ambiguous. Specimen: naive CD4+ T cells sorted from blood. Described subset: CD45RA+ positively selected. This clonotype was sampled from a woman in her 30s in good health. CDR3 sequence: CASSLAGENYGYTF. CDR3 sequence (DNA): TGTGCCAGCAGCTTGGCCGGGGAGAACTATGGCTACACCTTC. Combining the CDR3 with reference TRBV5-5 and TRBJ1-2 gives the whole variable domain DAGVTQSPTHLIKTRGQQVTLRCSPISGHKSVSWYQQVLGQGPQFIFQYYEKEERGRGNFPDRFSARQFPNYSSELNVNALLLGDSALYLCASSLAGENYGYTFGSGTRLTVV.